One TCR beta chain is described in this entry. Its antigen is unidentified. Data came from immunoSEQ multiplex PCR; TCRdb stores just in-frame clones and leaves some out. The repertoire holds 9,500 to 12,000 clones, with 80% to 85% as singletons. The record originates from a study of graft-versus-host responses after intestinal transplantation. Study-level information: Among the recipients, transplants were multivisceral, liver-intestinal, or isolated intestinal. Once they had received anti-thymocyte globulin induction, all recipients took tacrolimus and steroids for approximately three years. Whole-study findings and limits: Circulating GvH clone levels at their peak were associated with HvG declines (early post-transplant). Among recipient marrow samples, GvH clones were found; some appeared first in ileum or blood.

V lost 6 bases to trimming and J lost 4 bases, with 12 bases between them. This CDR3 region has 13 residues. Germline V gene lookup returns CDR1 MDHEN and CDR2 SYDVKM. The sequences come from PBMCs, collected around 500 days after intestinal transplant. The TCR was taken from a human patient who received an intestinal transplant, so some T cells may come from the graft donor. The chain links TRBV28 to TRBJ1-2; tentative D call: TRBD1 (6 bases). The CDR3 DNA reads TGTGCCAGCAGCCTCGACAGGATCTATGGCTACACCTTC. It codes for CASSLDRIYGYTF.